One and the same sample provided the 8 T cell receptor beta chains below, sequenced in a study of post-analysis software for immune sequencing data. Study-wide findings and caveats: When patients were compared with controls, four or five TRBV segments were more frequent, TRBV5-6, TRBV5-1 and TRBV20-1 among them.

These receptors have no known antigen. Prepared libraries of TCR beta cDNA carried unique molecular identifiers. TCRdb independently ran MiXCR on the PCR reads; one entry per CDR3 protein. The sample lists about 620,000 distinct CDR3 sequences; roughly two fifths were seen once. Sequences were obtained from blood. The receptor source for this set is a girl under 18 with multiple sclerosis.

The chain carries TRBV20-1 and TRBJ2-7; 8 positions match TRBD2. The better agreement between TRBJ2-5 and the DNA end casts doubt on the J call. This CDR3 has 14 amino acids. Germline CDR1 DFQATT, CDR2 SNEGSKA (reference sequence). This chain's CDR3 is CSASASGPRETQYF. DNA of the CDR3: TGCAGTGCTAGTGCTAGCGGGCCCAGGGAGACCCAGTACTTC.

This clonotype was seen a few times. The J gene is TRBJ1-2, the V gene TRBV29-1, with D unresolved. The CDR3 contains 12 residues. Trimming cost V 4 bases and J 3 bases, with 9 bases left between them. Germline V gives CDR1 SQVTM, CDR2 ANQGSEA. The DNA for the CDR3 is TGCAGCGTTGGTACGAGGGACTATGGCTACACCTTC. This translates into CSVGTRDYGYTF.

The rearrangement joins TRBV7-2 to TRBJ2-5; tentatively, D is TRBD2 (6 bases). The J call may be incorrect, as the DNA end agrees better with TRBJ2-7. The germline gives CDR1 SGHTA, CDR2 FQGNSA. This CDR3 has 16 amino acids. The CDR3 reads CASSLMGGISSYEQYF. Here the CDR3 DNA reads TGTGCCAGCAGCTTAATGGGCGGGATTAGCTCCTACGAGCAGTACTTC.

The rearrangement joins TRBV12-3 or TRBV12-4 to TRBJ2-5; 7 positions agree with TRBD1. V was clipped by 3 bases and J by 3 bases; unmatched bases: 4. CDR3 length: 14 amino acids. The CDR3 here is CASSFQTGEETQYF. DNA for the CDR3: TGTGCCAGCAGTTTCCAAACAGGGGAAGAGACCCAGTACTTC.

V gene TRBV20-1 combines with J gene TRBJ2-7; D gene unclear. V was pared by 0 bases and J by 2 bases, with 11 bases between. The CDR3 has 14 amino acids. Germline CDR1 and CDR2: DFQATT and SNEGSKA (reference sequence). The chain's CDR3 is CSARDGKGTYEQYF. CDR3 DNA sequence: TGCAGTGCTAGAGATGGAAAGGGAACCTACGAGCAGTACTTC.

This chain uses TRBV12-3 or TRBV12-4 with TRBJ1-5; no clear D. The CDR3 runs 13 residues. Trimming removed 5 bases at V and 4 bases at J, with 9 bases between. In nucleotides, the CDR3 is TGTGCCAGCAGTCAACCGGGTAATCAGCCCCAGCATTTT. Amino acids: CASSQPGNQPQHF.

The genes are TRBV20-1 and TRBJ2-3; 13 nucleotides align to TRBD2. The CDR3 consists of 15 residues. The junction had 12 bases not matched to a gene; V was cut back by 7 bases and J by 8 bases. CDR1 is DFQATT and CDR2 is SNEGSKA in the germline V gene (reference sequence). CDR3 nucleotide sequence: TGCAGTGTCGGAGGACTAGCGGGGGACTCGGGTACGCAGTATTTT. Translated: CSVGGLAGDSGTQYF.

DNA of the CDR3: TGTGCCATCAGTGGGGCTAGGAAGCGGGAGGCCACAGATACGCAGTATTTT. Its protein is CAISGARKREATDTQYF. The rearrangement uses TRBV10-3 and TRBJ2-3, with 9 nucleotides matching TRBD2. The V segment lost 4 bases and the J segment 2 bases; nucleotides outside the gene matches: 10. The CDR3 has 17 amino acids. Germline CDR1 is ENHRY and CDR2 is SYGVKD.